The 18 T cell receptor beta chains in this list originate from one sample, sequenced in a study of blood T cells in healthy people across ages. Combining a sample-barcoded 5' primer with a J-beta primer mix, a second PCR ran for about 6 to 12 cycles. From the 5' RACE reads, TCRdb called clonotypes with MiXCR, one entry per CDR3 protein. The table includes fewer than 800,000 distinct CDR3 sequences, under 25% detected once. What was sequenced was blood. These receptors came from a man aged 65 to 85 in good health.

The CDR3 here is CSARWAGADEQFF. In nucleotides, the CDR3 is TGCAGTGCTCGATGGGCGGGGGCGGATGAGCAGTTCTTC. The V gene is TRBV20-1, the J gene TRBJ2-1; tentative D call: TRBD2 (7 bases). The CDR3 is 13 amino acids. V shed 5 bases and J shed 8 bases, with 16 bases lying between them. CDR1 is DFQATT and CDR2 is SNEGSKA in the germline V gene (reference sequence).

The rearrangement links TRBV5-1 to TRBJ1-3; a weak D match, TRBD1 (6 bases). Per germline, CDR1 SGHRS and CDR2 YFSETQ. Trimming removed 0 bases at V and 4 bases at J, with 8 bases between. CDR3 length equals 14 residues. CDR3 DNA sequence: TGCGCCAGCAGCTTGGACGGGACAGGAAACACCATATATTTT. Translating it yields CASSLDGTGNTIYF.

CDR3 residues: CASRVTGSGETQYF. CDR3 sequence (DNA): TGTGCCAGCAGGGTTACAGGGTCTGGGGAGACCCAGTACTTC. The chain is built from TRBV11-1 and TRBJ2-7, with a tentative D call TRBD1 (6 bases). The tail of the sequence fits TRBJ2-5 better, so the J call may be wrong. CDR1 is SGHAT, CDR2 FQDESV, per germline (reference sequence). The CDR3 covers 14 residues.

This chain links TRBV12-3 or TRBV12-4 with TRBJ2-1, with D possibly being TRBD2 (5 bases). The CDR3 runs 14 residues. The germline V and J ends were trimmed by 8 bases and 6 bases, with 17 bases remaining between them. The CDR3 protein is CASGDFSGRNEQFF. For the CDR3, the DNA is TGTGCCAGCGGTGACTTCAGCGGTCGCAATGAGCAGTTCTTC.

This clonotype was seen only once. The V and J genes are TRBV7-2 and TRBJ1-1; weak D call: TRBD1 (5 bases). The germline V gene encodes CDR1 SGHTA and CDR2 FQGNSA. The ends were cut back, 4 bases at V and 4 bases at J, with 19 bases in the middle. The CDR3 has 16 amino acids. In DNA form, the CDR3 reads TGTGCCAGCAGCTCGAATGGGGGGAACTTGAGCACTGAAGCTTTCTTT. It codes for CASSSNGGNLSTEAFF. Full variable domain (rest looked up from reference TRBV7-2 and TRBJ1-1): GAGVSQSPSNKVTEKGKDVELRCDPISGHTALYWYRQSLGQGLEFLIYFQGNSAPDKSGLPSDRFSAERTGGSVSTLTIQRTQQEDSAVYLCASSSNGGNLSTEAFFGQGTRLTVV.

This clonotype came up a few times. CDR3 DNA: TGTGCCAGCAGGATGGTAGCGGGAGGACGCGATACGCAGTATTTT. Translating gives CASRMVAGGRDTQYF. The rearrangement uses TRBV28 and TRBJ2-3, with TRBD2 matching 10 bases. Trimming took 6 bases from V and 6 from J; bases not matched to a gene: 9. Germline lookup yields CDR1 MDHEN and CDR2 SYDVKM. This CDR3 contains 15 residues. The variable domain in full, with the rest retrieved from reference TRBV28 and TRBJ2-3, is DVKVTQSSRYLVKRTGEKVFLECVQDMDHENMFWYRQDPGLGLRLIYFSYDVKMKEKGDIPEGYSVSREKKERFSLILESASTNQTSMYLCASRMVAGGRDTQYFGPGTRLTVL.

The V call is TRBV5-1, the J call TRBJ2-1; TRBD2 aligns across 7 bases. Germline lookup yields CDR1 SGHRS and CDR2 YFSETQ. The CDR3 is 17 residues long. V gave up 6 bases and J gave up 6 bases; unmatched junction bases: 18. Written as DNA, the CDR3 is TGCGCCAGCATAGTGGGGCGGGGGAACCCCTCCACCAATGAGCAGTTCTTC. Its protein product is CASIVGRGNPSTNEQFF.

The genes are TRBV25-1 and TRBJ1-1, with D unresolved. Germline V gene data show CDR1 as MGHDK and CDR2 as SYGVNS. V shed 2 bases and J shed 8 bases, with 9 bases lying between them. This CDR3 contains 12 residues. CDR3: CASSEPPLEAFF. The CDR3 nucleotides read TGTGCCAGCAGTGAACCCCCGTTGGAAGCTTTCTTT.

J is TRBJ2-1 and V is TRBV20-1, with 8 bases lining up with TRBD2. V lost 3 bases and J lost 7; bases outside the gene matches: 11. CDR3 length: 15 amino acids. Germline lookup yields CDR1 DFQATT and CDR2 SNEGSKA (reference sequence). The chain's CDR3 is CSASSHGRAGNEQFF. The CDR3, as DNA: TGCAGTGCTAGTTCCCACGGGAGGGCAGGGAATGAGCAGTTCTTC.

The CDR3 coding sequence is TGTGCCAGCGGAGAGACTAGCGGGAGCTACGAGCAGTACTTC. It encodes CASGETSGSYEQYF. V and J are TRBV28 and TRBJ2-5, with 12 positions matching TRBD2. The DNA end is a closer match to TRBJ2-7, so the J assignment may be wrong. Germline values: CDR1 MDHEN, CDR2 SYDVKM. This CDR3 is built from 14 residues.

This chain links TRBV29-1 with TRBJ2-1; D gene unclear. This CDR3 is 13 amino acids long. V lost 7 bases and J lost 4, with 14 bases in between. Germline CDR1 SQVTM, CDR2 ANQGSEA. DNA for the CDR3: TGCAGCGCCGTGGAAGATATTTACAATGAGCAGTTCTTC. It is translated as CSAVEDIYNEQFF.

This clonotype was picked up a small number of times. V is TRBV29-1 and J is TRBJ2-7; TRBD1 agrees at 9 bases. The CDR3 totals 15 residues. The germline gives CDR1 SQVTM, CDR2 ANQGSEA. V dropped 0 bases and J dropped 5; count of bases not matched to a gene: 8. The CDR3 is CSVEDLDRGHNEQYF. For the CDR3, the DNA is TGCAGCGTTGAAGATCTGGACAGGGGCCACAACGAGCAGTACTTC.

This clonotype turned up a few times. The V and J genes are TRBV20-1 and TRBJ1-5; 7 bases map to TRBD1. The CDR3 runs to 14 residues. Germline-derived CDR1 and CDR2 are DFQATT and SNEGSKA (reference sequence). V was pared by 5 bases and J by 3 bases, with 7 bases of the junction left unmatched. This CDR3 reads CSALTGSDNQPQHF. As DNA, the CDR3 is TGCAGTGCTCTGACAGGGTCGGACAATCAGCCCCAGCATTTT.

This clonotype was picked up a small number of times. This chain uses TRBV6-5 with TRBJ1-2, with a weak D call TRBD1 (5 bases). V lost 6 bases to trimming and J lost 4 bases, with 15 bases between them. The germline gives CDR1 MNHEY, CDR2 SVGAGI. The CDR3 runs 14 residues. The CDR3 DNA reads as TGTGCCAGCAGAAAGAGGCAGGGCGGCTATGGCTACACCTTC. As protein: CASRKRQGGYGYTF.

The chain joins TRBV12-3 or TRBV12-4 to TRBJ2-6, with D perhaps TRBD1 (5 bases). V was pared by 7 bases and J by 4 bases, with 14 bases between. This CDR3 spans 15 amino acids. CDR3 region: CASTDSGSGANVLTF. CDR3 sequence (DNA): TGTGCCAGCACCGATTCAGGGTCCGGGGCCAACGTCCTGACTTTC.

This chain links TRBV5-4 with TRBJ2-1; 14 nucleotides match TRBD2. V shed 9 bases, J shed 4 bases, and the junction held 15 bases outside the gene matches. Germline V gene lookup returns CDR1 SGHNT and CDR2 YYREEE (reference sequence). The length of the CDR3 is 18 residues. The DNA of the CDR3 is TGTGCCACCAACCGACTAGCGGGAGGGAGTCTTTCTTACAATGAGCAGTTCTTC. Its translation: CATNRLAGGSLSYNEQFF.

This sequence joins TRBV6-6 and TRBJ2-2; D tentatively fits TRBD1 or TRBD2 (5 bases each). The CDR3 is 15 residues long. Germline loops: CDR1 MNHNY, CDR2 SVGAGI (reference sequence). Trimming took off 6 bases at V and 6 bases at J, with 17 bases between the two ends. The CDR3 protein is CASSKLREFAGELFF. DNA for the CDR3: TGTGCCAGCAGCAAACTCAGGGAGTTCGCCGGGGAGCTGTTTTTT.

The chain links TRBV2 to TRBJ2-1, with unresolved D. The J call may be wrong; the DNA end is better matched by TRBJ2-5. The CDR3 covers 10 residues. Germline values: CDR1 SNHLY, CDR2 FYNNEI. Written as DNA, the CDR3 is TGTGCCAGCAGTGGGGGTACCCAGTACTTC. It is translated as CASSGGTQYF.